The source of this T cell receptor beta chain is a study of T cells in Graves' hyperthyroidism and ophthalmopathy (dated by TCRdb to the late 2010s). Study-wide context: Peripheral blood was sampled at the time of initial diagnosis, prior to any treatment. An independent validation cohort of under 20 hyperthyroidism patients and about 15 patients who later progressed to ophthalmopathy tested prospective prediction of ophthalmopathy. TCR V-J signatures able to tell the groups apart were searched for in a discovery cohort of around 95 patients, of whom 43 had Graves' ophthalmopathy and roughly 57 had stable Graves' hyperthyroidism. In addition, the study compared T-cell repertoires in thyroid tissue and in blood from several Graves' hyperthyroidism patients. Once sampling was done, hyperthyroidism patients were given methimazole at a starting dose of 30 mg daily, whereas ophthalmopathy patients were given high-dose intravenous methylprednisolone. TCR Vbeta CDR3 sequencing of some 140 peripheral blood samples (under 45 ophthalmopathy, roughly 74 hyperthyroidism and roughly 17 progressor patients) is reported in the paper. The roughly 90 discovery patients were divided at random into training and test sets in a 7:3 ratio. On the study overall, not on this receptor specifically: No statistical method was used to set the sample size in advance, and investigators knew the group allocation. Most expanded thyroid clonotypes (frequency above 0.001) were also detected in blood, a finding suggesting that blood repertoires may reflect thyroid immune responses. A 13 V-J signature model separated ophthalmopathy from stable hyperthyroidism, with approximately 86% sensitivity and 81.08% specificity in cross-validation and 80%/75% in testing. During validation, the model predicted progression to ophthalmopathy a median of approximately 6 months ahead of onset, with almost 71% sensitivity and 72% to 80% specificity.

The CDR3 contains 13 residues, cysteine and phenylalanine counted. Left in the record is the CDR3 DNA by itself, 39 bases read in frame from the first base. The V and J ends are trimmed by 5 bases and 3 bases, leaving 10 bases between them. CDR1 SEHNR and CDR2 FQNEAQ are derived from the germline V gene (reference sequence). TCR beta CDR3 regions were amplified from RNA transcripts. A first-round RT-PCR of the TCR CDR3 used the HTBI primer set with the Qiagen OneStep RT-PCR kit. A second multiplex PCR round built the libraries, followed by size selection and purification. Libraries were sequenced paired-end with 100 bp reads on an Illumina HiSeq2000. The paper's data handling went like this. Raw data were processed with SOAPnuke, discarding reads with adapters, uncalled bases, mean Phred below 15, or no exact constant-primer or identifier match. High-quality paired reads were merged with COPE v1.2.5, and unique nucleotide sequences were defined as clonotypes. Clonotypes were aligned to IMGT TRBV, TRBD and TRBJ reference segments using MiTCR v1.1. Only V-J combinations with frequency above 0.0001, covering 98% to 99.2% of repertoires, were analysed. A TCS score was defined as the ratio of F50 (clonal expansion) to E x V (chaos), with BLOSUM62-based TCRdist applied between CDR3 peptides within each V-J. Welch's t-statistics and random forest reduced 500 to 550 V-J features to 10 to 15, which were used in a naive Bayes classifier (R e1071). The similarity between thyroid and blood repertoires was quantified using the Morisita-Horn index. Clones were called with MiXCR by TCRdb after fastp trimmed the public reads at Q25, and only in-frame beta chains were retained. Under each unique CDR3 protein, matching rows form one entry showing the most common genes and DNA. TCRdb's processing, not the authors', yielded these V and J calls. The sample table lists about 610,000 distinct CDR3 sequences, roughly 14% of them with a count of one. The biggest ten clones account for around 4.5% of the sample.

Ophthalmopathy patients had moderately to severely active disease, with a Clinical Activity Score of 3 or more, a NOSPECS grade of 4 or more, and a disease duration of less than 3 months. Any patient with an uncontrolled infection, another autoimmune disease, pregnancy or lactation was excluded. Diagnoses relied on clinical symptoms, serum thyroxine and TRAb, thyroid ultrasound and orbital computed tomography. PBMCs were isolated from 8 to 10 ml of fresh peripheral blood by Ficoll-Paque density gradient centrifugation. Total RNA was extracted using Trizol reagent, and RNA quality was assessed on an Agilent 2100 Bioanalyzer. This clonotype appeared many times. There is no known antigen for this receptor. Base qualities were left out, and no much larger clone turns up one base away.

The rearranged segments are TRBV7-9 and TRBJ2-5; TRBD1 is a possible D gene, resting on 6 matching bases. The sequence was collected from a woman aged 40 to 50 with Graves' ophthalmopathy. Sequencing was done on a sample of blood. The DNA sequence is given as TGTGCCAGCAGCCAGAACAGGGAAGAGACCCAGTACTTC. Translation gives CASSQNREETQYF.